The 30 T cell receptor beta chains given below trace back to one sample, sequenced in a study of OX40 agonist ivuxolimab in advanced cancers. Measured with immunoSEQ multiplex PCR; TCRdb has only the in-frame clones, and not every one. The sample lists 70,000 to 85,000 clones; 85% to 95% were seen once. The material was CD4+ or CD8+ T cells sorted from blood, obtained in a trial of the OX40 agonist ivuxolimab. All receptors derive from an adult with an advanced solid tumor such as melanoma, head and neck, liver or kidney cancer.

The rearrangement uses TRBV29-1 and TRBJ1-2; 7 positions match TRBD1. Germline loops: CDR1 SQVTM, CDR2 ANQGSEA. Trimming cost V 6 bases and J 0 bases; bases outside gene matches: 7. The CDR3 length is 14 residues. CDR3 residues: CSVTRDSANYGYTF. The CDR3 DNA reads as TGCAGCGTAACCCGGGACAGCGCTAACTATGGCTACACCTTC.

This chain uses TRBV4-1 with TRBJ2-3, with D maybe TRBD2 (5 bases). The germline gives CDR1 MGHRA, CDR2 YSYEKL. The CDR3 length is 17 residues. V was clipped by 1 base and J by 1 base, with 15 bases between them. CDR3 DNA: TGCGCCAGCAGCCAAGTGCGGGCCCGACGAGGCACAGATACGCAGTATTTT. Its translation: CASSQVRARRGTDTQYF.

The chain employs TRBV5-4 and TRBJ2-5; D not certain. The CDR3 totals 13 residues. Germline CDR1 SGHNT, CDR2 YYREEE (reference sequence). V was cut by 1 base and J by 3 bases, with 7 bases left in between. The CDR3 bases are TGTGCCAGCAGCTTGACAGCTAAAGAGACCCAGTACTTC. It is translated as CASSLTAKETQYF.

V is TRBV28 and J is TRBJ2-5; no definite D call. V was trimmed by 3 bases and J by 10 bases, leaving 12 bases between them. Germline V gives CDR1 MDHEN, CDR2 SYDVKM. The length of the CDR3 is 12 residues. The CDR3 DNA is TGTGCCAGCAGTTTCACCCTCAGCAGCCAGTACTTC. Translated, it gives CASSFTLSSQYF.

V is TRBV4-3 and J is TRBJ2-3; D may match TRBD1 or TRBD2 (5 bases each). The germline V and J ends were trimmed by 0 bases and 0 bases, with 16 bases remaining between them. Germline V lookup: CDR1 LGHNA, CDR2 YSLEER. The CDR3 is 18 amino acids. CDR3 residues: CASSQDGGRGPSTDTQYF. In nucleotides, the CDR3 is TGCGCCAGCAGCCAAGATGGCGGTCGGGGCCCTAGCACAGATACGCAGTATTTT.

The chain links TRBV19 to TRBJ2-1, with unresolved D. CDR3 length: 13 amino acids. The germline gives CDR1 LNHDA, CDR2 SQIVND (reference sequence). The V and J ends lost 3 bases and 4 bases respectively, with 7 bases between them. The CDR3 protein is CASSIEDYNEQFF. CDR3 DNA: TGTGCCAGTAGTATCGAGGATTACAATGAGCAGTTCTTC.

The chain couples TRBV3-1 (or the pseudogene TRBV3-2) to TRBJ2-7; D not resolved. Trimming removed 8 bases from V and 7 bases from J, with 3 bases in between. CDR1 is LGHDT and CDR2 is YNNKEL in the germline V gene (reference sequence). The CDR3 is 8 amino acids. The CDR3 loop is CASGEQYF. CDR3 bases: TGTGCCAGCGGAGAGCAGTACTTC.

The V call is TRBV9, the J call TRBJ2-5; TRBD2 might be the D (6 bases). CDR3 size: 13 residues. The ends were cut back, 4 bases at V and 2 bases at J, with 9 bases in the middle. Germline V gene lookup returns CDR1 SGDLS and CDR2 YYNGEE. The CDR3 DNA reads as TGTGCCAGCAGCCTCCGGGGGCAAGAGACCCAGTACTTC. Translating gives CASSLRGQETQYF.

The chain joins TRBV19 to TRBJ2-3, with 8 bases fitting TRBD2. The CDR3 extends over 17 amino acids. V shed 5 bases and J 2 bases; nucleotides not matched to a gene: 12. Germline CDR1 and CDR2: LNHDA and SQIVND (reference sequence). CDR3 in amino acids: CASSASGYVRFTDTQYF. The CDR3 bases are TGTGCCAGTAGTGCTAGCGGGTACGTCCGTTTCACAGATACGCAGTATTTT.

The J gene is TRBJ1-1, the V gene TRBV7-3, with a tentative D call TRBD1 (6 bases). The CDR3 sequence is 15 residues long. Looked up from germline, CDR1 is SGHTA and CDR2 is FQGTGA. V dropped 5 bases and J dropped 5 bases, with 18 bases sitting between them. CDR3 sequence: CASSLHRVEGTEAFF. Here the CDR3 DNA reads TGTGCCAGCAGCCTCCACAGGGTCGAGGGAACTGAAGCTTTCTTT.

This chain connects TRBV29-1 to TRBJ1-1, with D uncertain. This CDR3 comprises 11 residues. Trimming took 7 bases from V and 1 from J, leaving 7 bases between them. CDR1 SQVTM and CDR2 ANQGSEA come from the germline V gene. The CDR3 DNA reads as TGCAGCGCTAGGCAGAACACTGAAGCTTTCTTT. This encodes CSARQNTEAFF.

The chain carries TRBV6-1 and TRBJ2-1; 10 bases align to TRBD2. V shed 2 bases, J shed 9 bases, and the junction held 10 bases outside the gene matches. Germline V gene sequence: CDR1 MNHNS, CDR2 SASEGT. The CDR3 totals 16 residues. CDR3 DNA: TGTGCCAGCAGTGAATTGGTAAGCGGGAGGGCCTCTGAGCAGTTCTTC. This codes for CASSELVSGRASEQFF.

This clone was picked up many times. The V gene is TRBV6-1, the J gene TRBJ1-5; D is undetermined. Deletions cut 1 base from V and 6 bases from J, with 1 base between. The length of the CDR3 is 11 residues. Germline CDR1 and CDR2: MNHNS and SASEGT. CDR3 sequence: CASSEGQPQHF. CDR3 nucleotide sequence: TGTGCCAGCAGTGAAGGTCAGCCCCAGCATTTT.

The genes are TRBV10-1 and TRBJ1-5, with TRBD1 matching 11 bases. V lost 8 bases to trimming and J lost 4 bases; unmatched junction nucleotides: 7. Looked up from germline, CDR1 is WNHNN and CDR2 is SYGVQD (reference sequence). The CDR3 extends over 15 amino acids. Written as DNA, the CDR3 is TGCGCCAGCCGTTCGGGACAGGGGGGAAATCAGCCCCAGCATTTT. Its translation: CASRSGQGGNQPQHF.

DNA of the CDR3: TGTGCCAGCAGCTCCCACGAAGAGACCCAGTACTTC. This translates into CASSSHEETQYF. The chain couples TRBV7-3 to TRBJ2-5; D not resolved. The germline V gene has CDR1 SGHTA and CDR2 FQGTGA. The CDR3 is 12 amino acids. V was trimmed by 4 bases and J by 3 bases, leaving 6 bases between them.

This clone was recorded only once. The J gene is TRBJ2-1, the V gene TRBV5-8; D assignment may be TRBD1 or TRBD2 (5 bases each). Germline values: CDR1 SGHTS, CDR2 YDEGEE. Trimming pared 5 bases from V and 7 bases from J, leaving 16 bases between. The CDR3 covers 14 residues. CDR3 loop: CASSKTVWGNEQFF. The CDR3 region has the DNA TGTGCCAGCAGTAAGACAGTCTGGGGGAATGAGCAGTTCTTC.

The gene calls are TRBV4-3 and TRBJ1-4, with TRBD1 as a possible D gene (5 bases). Germline CDR1 LGHNA, CDR2 YSLEER. V lost 8 bases to trimming and J lost 5 bases, with 12 bases between them. CDR3 size: 13 residues. The CDR3 coding sequence is TGCGCCAGCGGGGCAGCCTGGAATGAAAAACTGTTTTTT. It yields the protein CASGAAWNEKLFF.

V and J are TRBV5-1 and TRBJ2-2; D ambiguous. Germline CDR1 and CDR2: SGHRS and YFSETQ. The V gene lost 6 bases and the J gene lost 4 bases, with 10 bases spanning the gap. The CDR3 sequence is 13 residues long. CDR3 in DNA: TGCGCCAGCACGGTTGGGGTCACCGGGGAGCTGTTTTTT. It codes for CASTVGVTGELFF.

This chain uses TRBV19 with TRBJ2-4, with no clear D. The germline CDR1 and CDR2 sequences are LNHDA and SQIVND (reference sequence). Trimming removed 7 bases from V and 0 bases from J, with 10 bases in between. This CDR3 spans 14 amino acids. In DNA form, the CDR3 reads TGTGCCAGTAACGGACCTGGAGCCAAAAACATTCAGTACTTC. This codes for CASNGPGAKNIQYF.

The gene calls are TRBV11-2 and TRBJ2-3; D possibly corresponds to TRBD2 (5 bases). The germline V gene has CDR1 SGHAT and CDR2 FQNNGV. The CDR3 totals 11 residues. V gave up 5 bases and J gave up 7 bases, with 7 bases separating them. The CDR3 DNA follows: TGTGCCAGCAGCACGGGGAATACGCAGTATTTT. Protein sequence: CASSTGNTQYF. Combining the CDR3 with reference TRBV11-2 and TRBJ2-3 gives the whole variable domain EAGVAQSPRYKIIEKRQSVAFWCNPISGHATLYWYQQILGQGPKLLIQFQNNGVVDDSQLPKDRFSAERLKGVDSTLKIQPAKLEDSAVYLCASSTGNTQYFGPGTRLTVL.

The CDR3 spells CANRLNTGELFF. In DNA form, the CDR3 reads TGCGCTAATCGGTTGAACACCGGGGAGCTGTTTTTT. V is TRBV10-2 and J is TRBJ2-2, with D uncertain. This CDR3 contains 12 residues. Germline CDR1 is WSHSY and CDR2 is SAAADI.

The rearrangement links TRBV10-3 to TRBJ2-7, with 8 positions matching TRBD1. V lost 0 bases and J lost 2; bases outside the gene matches: 3. Germline V lookup: CDR1 ENHRY, CDR2 SYGVKD. The length of the CDR3 is 15 residues. The CDR3 DNA follows: TGTGCCATCAGTGAGTCGTCAGGGGGCGCCTACGAGCAGTACTTC. Its translation: CAISESSGGAYEQYF.

This rearrangement joins TRBV5-6 to TRBJ2-1; 9 nucleotides line up with TRBD2. Trimming took 0 bases from V and 0 from J; bases not matched to a gene: 7. Germline V gene lookup returns CDR1 SGHDT and CDR2 YYEEEE. This CDR3 region has 18 residues. The chain's CDR3 is CASSLGLAGAYSYNEQFF. DNA for the CDR3: TGTGCCAGCAGCTTGGGGTTAGCGGGAGCTTACTCCTACAATGAGCAGTTCTTC.

CDR3 sequence reads: CASSPRTDSNQPQHF. The CDR3 DNA reads as TGTGCCAGTAGTCCCAGGACAGATAGCAATCAGCCCCAGCATTTT. V usage is TRBV19 and J usage is TRBJ1-5, with D perhaps matching TRBD1 (6 bases). Germline CDR1 LNHDA, CDR2 SQIVND (reference sequence). Trimming stripped 5 bases from V and 0 bases from J, with 11 bases between. This CDR3 is built from 15 residues.

The gene calls are TRBV4-1 and TRBJ2-1; TRBD2 matches at 13 bases. Per germline, CDR1 MGHRA and CDR2 YSYEKL. The CDR3 contains 17 residues. The V segment lost 3 bases and the J segment 2 bases; nucleotides outside the gene matches: 4. Here the CDR3 reads CASSQQTSGRAYNEQFF. The DNA of the CDR3 is TGCGCCAGCAGCCAGCAAACTAGCGGGAGGGCCTACAATGAGCAGTTCTTC.

To note about this clone: Other DNA sequences from this sample encode an identical CDR3 as well. V usage is TRBV18 and J usage is TRBJ2-3; 7 bases fit TRBD2. The V gene end was trimmed by 1 base and the J gene end by 3 bases; junction bases not matched to a gene: 4. The CDR3 has 15 amino acids. Germline assignment: CDR1 KGHSH and CDR2 LQKENI. For the CDR3, the DNA is TGTGCCAGCTCACCACTAGCGGGTTCAACAGATACGCAGTATTTT. Protein: CASSPLAGSTDTQYF.

This clone was observed once. The rearrangement links TRBV20-1 to TRBJ2-7; TRBD1 is a possible D gene (5 bases). This CDR3 spans 11 amino acids. V lost 3 bases, J lost 7 bases, and 10 bases lay in between. CDR1 DFQATT and CDR2 SNEGSKA come from the germline V gene (reference sequence). The CDR3 nucleotides are TGCAGTGCTAGGGGGCCCGTAGAGCAGTACTTC. This encodes CSARGPVEQYF.

This clone was detected once. The DNA of the CDR3 is TGTGCCAGCAGAGAAGATCCGGACGGGCAAGCTTTCTTT. Amino acids: CASREDPDGQAFF. The chain carries TRBV6-5 and TRBJ1-1; D gene unclear. CDR1 and CDR2 from the germline V gene are MNHEY and SVGAGI. The V gene lost 6 bases and the J gene lost 9 bases, with 17 bases spanning the gap. The CDR3 length is 13 residues.

This clone was observed a single time. J is TRBJ2-3 and V is TRBV29-1; D not resolved. Germline lookup yields CDR1 SQVTM and CDR2 ANQGSEA. The germline V and J ends were trimmed by 0 bases and 4 bases, with 8 bases remaining between them. The CDR3 is made up of 13 amino acids. CDR3 in DNA: TGCAGCGTTGAAGATCCGAAGTCAGATACGCAGTATTTT. It translates to CSVEDPKSDTQYF.

This chain links TRBV9 with TRBJ2-2; D is possibly TRBD1 or TRBD2 (6 bases each). Germline-derived CDR1 and CDR2 are SGDLS and YYNGEE. This CDR3 is 16 amino acids long. V lost 0 bases and J lost 1, with 10 bases in between. The CDR3 DNA sequence: TGTGCCAGCAGCGTAGAGGGGGGCTTGAACACCGGGGAGCTGTTTTTT. It codes for CASSVEGGLNTGELFF.